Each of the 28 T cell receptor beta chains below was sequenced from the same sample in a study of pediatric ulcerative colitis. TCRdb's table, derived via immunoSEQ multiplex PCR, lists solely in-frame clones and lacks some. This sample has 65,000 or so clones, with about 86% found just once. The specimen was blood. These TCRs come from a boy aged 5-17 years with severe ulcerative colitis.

The CDR3 coding sequence is TGCGCCAGCAGCCATCCGGTTGCGGACCGAAGCTCCTACGAGCAGTACTTC. It encodes CASSHPVADRSSYEQYF. The chain recombines TRBV5-1 with TRBJ2-7; D remains unclear. The CDR3 contains 17 residues. Germline CDR1 is SGHRS and CDR2 is YFSETQ. V was cut by 4 bases and J by 0 bases, with 20 bases left in between.

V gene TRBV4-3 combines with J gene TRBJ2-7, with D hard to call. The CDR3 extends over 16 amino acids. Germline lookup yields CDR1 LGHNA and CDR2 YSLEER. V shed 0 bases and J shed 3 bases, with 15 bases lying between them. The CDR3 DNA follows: TGCGCCAGCAGCCAAGACGCCACACCCGAGGTCTACGAGCAGTACTTC. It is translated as CASSQDATPEVYEQYF.

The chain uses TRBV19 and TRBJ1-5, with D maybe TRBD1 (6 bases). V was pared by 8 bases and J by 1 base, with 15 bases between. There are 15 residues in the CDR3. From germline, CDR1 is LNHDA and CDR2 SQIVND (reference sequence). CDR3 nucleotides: TGTGCCAGTGGCCCCGGGACAAGGAGCAATCAGCCCCAGCATTTT. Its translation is CASGPGTRSNQPQHF.

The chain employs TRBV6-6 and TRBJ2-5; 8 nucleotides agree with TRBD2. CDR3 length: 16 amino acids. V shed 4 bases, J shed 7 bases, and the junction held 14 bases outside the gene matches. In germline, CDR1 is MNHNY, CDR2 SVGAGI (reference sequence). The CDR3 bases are TGTGCCAGCAGTTCCCCGAGCCCGGGAGGGGTCGGGACCCAGTACTTC. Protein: CASSSPSPGGVGTQYF.

The CDR3 bases are TGTGCCAGCAGCCAAGTAAGGGGGGCCTACGAGCAGTACTTC. It yields the protein CASSQVRGAYEQYF. The gene calls are TRBV4-2 and TRBJ2-7; tentatively, D is TRBD1 or TRBD2 (6 bases each). With 1 base removed from V and 2 bases from J, the gap between germline ends came to 9 bases. CDR1 and CDR2 (germline): LGHNA, YNFKEQ. The CDR3 totals 14 residues.

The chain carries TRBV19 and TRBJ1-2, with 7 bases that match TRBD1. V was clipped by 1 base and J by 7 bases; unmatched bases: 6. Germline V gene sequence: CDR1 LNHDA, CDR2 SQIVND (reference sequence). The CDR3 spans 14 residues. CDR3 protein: CASSIASTGLGYTF. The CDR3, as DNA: TGTGCCAGTAGTATAGCCTCGACAGGGCTTGGCTACACCTTC.

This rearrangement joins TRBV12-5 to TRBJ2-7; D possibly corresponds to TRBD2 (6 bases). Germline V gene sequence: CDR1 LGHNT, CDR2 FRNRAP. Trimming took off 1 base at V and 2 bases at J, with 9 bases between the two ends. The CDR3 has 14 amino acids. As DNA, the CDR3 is TGTGCTAGTGGTTTGGCTAGCGCAGCCTACGAGCAGTACTTC. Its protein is CASGLASAAYEQYF.

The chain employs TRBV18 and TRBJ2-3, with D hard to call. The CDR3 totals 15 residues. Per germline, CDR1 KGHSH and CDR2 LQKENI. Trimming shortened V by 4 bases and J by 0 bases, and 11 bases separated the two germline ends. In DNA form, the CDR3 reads TGTGCCAGCTCACTCCTAGAGACTAGCACAGATACGCAGTATTTT. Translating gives CASSLLETSTDTQYF.

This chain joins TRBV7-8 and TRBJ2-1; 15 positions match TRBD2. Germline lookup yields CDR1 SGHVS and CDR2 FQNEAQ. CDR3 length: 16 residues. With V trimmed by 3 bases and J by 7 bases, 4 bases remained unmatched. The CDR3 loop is CASSFGLAGGHNEQFF. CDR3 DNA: TGTGCCAGCAGCTTCGGACTAGCGGGAGGGCATAATGAGCAGTTCTTC.

The CDR3 spells CASSARDLGYEQYF. In DNA form, the CDR3 reads TGTGCCAGCAGCGCCCGGGACTTGGGATACGAGCAGTACTTC. The chain joins TRBV7-9 to TRBJ2-7, with D possibly matching TRBD2 (6 bases). V lost 5 bases and J lost 4, with 15 bases in between. CDR1 SEHNR and CDR2 FQNEAQ come from the germline V gene (reference sequence). The CDR3 is made up of 14 amino acids.

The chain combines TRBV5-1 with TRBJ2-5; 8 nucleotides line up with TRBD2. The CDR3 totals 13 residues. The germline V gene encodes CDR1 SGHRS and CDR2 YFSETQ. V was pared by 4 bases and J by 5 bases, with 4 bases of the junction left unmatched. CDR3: CASSPGGDETQYF. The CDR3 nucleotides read TGCGCCAGCAGCCCGGGGGGGGACGAGACCCAGTACTTC.

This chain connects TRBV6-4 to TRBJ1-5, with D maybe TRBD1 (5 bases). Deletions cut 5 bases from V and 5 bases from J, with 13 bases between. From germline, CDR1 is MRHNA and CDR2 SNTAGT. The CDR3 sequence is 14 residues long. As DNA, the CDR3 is TGTGCCAGCAGTCCCGGGGACCGGGATCAGCCCCAGCATTTT. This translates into CASSPGDRDQPQHF.

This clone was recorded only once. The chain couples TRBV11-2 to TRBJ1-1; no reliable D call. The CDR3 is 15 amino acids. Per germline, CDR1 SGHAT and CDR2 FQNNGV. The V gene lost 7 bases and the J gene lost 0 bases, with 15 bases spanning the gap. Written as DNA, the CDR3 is TGTGCCAGCACAAGCAGCCGGAGCATGAACACTGAAGCTTTCTTT. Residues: CASTSSRSMNTEAFF.

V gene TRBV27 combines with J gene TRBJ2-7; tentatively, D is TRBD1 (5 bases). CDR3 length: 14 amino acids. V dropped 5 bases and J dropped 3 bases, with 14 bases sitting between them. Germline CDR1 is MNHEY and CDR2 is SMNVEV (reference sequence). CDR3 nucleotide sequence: TGTGCCAGCAGTCCCCCAGGGCCCGGCTACGAGCAGTACTTC. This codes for CASSPPGPGYEQYF.

The CDR3 here is CSVAGTSGSLSSYEQYF. Written as DNA, the CDR3 is TGCAGCGTGGCCGGGACTAGCGGGAGCCTTAGCTCCTACGAGCAGTACTTC. The rearrangement uses TRBV29-1 and TRBJ2-7, with 14 nucleotides matching TRBD2. The germline CDR1 and CDR2 sequences are SQVTM and ANQGSEA. The trim removed 6 bases at V and 0 bases at J, leaving 10 bases unmatched. This CDR3 region has 17 residues.

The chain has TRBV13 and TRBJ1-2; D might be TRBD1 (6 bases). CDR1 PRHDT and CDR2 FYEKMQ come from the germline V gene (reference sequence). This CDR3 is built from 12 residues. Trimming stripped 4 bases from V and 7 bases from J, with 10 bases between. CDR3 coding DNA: TGTGCCAGCAGCTCCAGGGACATTGGCTACACCTTC. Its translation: CASSSRDIGYTF. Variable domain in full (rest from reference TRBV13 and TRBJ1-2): AAGVIQSPRHLIKEKRETATLKCYPIPRHDTVYWYQQGPGQDPQFLISFYEKMQSDKGSIPDRFSAQQFSDYHSELNMSSLELGDSALYFCASSSRDIGYTFGSGTRLTVV.

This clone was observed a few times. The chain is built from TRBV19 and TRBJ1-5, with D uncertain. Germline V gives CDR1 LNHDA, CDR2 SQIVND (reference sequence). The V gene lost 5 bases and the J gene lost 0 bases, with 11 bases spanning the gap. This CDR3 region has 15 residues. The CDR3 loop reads CASSSSRLSNQPQHF. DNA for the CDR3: TGTGCCAGTAGTTCGTCGCGCCTTAGCAATCAGCCCCAGCATTTT.

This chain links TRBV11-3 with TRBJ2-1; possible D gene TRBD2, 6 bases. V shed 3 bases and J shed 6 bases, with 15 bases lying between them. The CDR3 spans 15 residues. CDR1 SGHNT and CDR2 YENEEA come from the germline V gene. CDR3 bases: TGTGCCAGCAGCTTCGGGGCGACTAGTCTCAATGAGCAGTTCTTC. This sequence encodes CASSFGATSLNEQFF.

The CDR3 DNA is TGCAGTGCGTTGAGGGAGACCCAGTACTTC. Residues: CSALRETQYF. J is TRBJ2-5 and V is TRBV20-1, with D unclear. The CDR3 runs to 10 residues. Looked up from germline, CDR1 is DFQATT and CDR2 is SNEGSKA (reference sequence). V was trimmed by 6 bases and J by 5 bases, leaving 7 bases between them.

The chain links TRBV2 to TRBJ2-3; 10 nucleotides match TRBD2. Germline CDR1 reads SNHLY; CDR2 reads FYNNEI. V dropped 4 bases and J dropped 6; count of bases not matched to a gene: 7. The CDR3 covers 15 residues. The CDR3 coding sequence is TGTGCCAGCAGTGCCCTAGCGGGAGTCGGGGATACGCAGTATTTT. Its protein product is CASSALAGVGDTQYF.

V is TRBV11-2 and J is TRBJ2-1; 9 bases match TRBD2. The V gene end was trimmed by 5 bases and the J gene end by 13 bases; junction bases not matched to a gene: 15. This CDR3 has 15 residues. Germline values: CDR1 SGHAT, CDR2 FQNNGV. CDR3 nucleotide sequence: TGTGCCAGCAGCCGTACCTTGGGACTAGCTTTCTCCCAGTTCTTC. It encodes CASSRTLGLAFSQFF.

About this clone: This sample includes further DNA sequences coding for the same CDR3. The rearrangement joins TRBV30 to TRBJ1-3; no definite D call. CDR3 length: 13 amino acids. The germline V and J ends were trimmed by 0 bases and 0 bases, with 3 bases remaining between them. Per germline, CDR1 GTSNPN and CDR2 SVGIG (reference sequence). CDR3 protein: CAWSVFSGNTIYF. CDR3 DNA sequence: TGTGCCTGGAGTGTTTTCTCTGGAAACACCATATATTTT. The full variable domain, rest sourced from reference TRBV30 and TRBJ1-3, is SQTIHQWPATLVQPVGSPLSLECTVEGTSNPNLYWYRQAAGRGLQLLFYSVGIGQISSEVPQNLSASRPQDRQFILSSKKLLLSDSGFYLCAWSVFSGNTIYFGEGSWLTVV.

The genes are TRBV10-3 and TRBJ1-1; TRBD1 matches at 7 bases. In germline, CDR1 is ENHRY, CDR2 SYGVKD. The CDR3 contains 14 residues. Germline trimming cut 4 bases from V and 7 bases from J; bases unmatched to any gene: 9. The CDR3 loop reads CAISVGGDRVEAFF. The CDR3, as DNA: TGTGCCATCAGTGTGGGGGGAGACAGGGTTGAAGCTTTCTTT.

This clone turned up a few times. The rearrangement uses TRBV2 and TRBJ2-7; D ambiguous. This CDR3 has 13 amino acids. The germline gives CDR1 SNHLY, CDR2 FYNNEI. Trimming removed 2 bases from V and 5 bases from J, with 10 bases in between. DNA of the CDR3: TGTGCCAGCAGTGAACAGAGCCCGGACGAGCAGTACTTC. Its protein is CASSEQSPDEQYF.

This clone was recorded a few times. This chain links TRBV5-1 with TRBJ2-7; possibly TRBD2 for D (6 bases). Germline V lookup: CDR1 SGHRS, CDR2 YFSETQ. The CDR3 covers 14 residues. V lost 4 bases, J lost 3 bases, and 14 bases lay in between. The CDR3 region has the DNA TGCGCCAGCAGCGTGACTAGTTCTGGCTACGAGCAGTACTTC. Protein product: CASSVTSSGYEQYF.

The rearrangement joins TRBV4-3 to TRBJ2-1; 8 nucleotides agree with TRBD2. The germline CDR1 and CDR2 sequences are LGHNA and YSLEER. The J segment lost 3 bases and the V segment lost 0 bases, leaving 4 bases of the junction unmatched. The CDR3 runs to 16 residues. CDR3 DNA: TGCGCCAGCAGCCAAGAAATCCTAGCGGGCTACAATGAGCAGTTCTTC. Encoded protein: CASSQEILAGYNEQFF.

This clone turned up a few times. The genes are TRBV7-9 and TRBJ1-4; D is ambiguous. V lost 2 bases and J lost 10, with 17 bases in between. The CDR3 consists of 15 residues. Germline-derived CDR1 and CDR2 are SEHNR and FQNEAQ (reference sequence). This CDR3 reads CASSLIEGQASKLFF. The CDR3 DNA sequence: TGTGCCAGCAGCTTAATTGAGGGCCAGGCCTCAAAACTGTTTTTT.

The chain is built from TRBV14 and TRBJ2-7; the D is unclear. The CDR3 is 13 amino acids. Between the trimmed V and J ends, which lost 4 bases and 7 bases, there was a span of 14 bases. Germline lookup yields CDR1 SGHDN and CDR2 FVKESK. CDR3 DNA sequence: TGTGCCAGCAGCCTCATTCTAGGGTCAGAGCAGTACTTC. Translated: CASSLILGSEQYF.